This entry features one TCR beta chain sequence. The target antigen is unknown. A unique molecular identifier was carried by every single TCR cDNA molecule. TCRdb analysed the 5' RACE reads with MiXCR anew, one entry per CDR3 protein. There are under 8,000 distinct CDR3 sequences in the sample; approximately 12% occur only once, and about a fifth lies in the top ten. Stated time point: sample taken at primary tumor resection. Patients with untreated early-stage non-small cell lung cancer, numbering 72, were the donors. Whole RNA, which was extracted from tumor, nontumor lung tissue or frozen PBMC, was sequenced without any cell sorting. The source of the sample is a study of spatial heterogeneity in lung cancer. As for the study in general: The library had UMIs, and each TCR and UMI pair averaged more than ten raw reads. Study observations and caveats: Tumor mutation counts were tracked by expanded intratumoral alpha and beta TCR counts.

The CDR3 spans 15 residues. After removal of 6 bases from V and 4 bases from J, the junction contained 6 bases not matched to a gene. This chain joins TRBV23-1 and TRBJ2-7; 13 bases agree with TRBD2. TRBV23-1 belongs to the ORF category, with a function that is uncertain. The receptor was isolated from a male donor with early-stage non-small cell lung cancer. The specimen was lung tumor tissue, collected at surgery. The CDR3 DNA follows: TGCGCCAGCAGGGTGGGGACTAGCGGGACTTACGAGCAGTACTTC. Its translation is CASRVGTSGTYEQYF.